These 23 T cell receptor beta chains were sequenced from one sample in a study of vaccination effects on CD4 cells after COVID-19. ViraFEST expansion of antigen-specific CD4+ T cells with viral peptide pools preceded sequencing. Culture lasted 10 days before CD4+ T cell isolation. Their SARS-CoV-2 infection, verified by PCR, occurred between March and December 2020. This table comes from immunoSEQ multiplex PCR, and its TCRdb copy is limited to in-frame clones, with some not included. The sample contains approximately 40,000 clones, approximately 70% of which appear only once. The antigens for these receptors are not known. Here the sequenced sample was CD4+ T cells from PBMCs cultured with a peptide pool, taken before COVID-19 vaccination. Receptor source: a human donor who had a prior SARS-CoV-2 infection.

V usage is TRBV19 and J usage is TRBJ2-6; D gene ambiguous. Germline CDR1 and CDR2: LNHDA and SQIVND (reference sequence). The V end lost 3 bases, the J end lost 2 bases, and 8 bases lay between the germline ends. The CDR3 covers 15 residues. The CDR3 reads CASSISRAGANVLTF. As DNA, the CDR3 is TGTGCCAGTAGTATTAGTAGGGCTGGGGCCAACGTCCTGACTTTC.

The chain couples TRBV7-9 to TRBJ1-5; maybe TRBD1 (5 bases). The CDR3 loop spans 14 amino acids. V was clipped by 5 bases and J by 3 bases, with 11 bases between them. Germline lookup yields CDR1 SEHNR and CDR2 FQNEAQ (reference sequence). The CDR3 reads CASSPDNYNQPQHF. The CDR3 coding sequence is TGTGCCAGCAGCCCGGACAACTACAATCAGCCCCAGCATTTT.

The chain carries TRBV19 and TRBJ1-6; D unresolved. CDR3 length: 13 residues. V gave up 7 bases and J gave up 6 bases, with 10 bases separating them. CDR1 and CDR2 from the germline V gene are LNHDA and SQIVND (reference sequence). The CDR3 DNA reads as TGTGCCAGTAATCCAAGAGGTAATTCACCCCTCCACTTT. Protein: CASNPRGNSPLHF.

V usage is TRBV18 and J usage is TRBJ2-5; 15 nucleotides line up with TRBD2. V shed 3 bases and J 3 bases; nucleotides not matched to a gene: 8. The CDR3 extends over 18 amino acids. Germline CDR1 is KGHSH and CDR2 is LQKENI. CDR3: CASSPPKGLAGGEETQYF. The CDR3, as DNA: TGTGCCAGCTCACCGCCTAAAGGACTAGCGGGAGGGGAAGAGACCCAGTACTTC.

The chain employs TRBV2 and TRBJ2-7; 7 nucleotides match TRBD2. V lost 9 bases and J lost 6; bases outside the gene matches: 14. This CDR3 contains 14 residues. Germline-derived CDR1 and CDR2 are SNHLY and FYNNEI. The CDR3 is CASSIWRERGEQYF. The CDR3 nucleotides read TGTGCCAGTTCCATCTGGCGGGAGCGTGGCGAGCAGTACTTC.

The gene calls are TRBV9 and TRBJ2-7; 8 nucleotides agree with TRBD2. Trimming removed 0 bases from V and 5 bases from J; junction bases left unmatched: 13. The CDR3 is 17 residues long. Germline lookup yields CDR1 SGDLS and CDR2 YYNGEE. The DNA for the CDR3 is TGTGCCAGCAGCGTAGCTGCCGGGACTAGTATCGTTCACGAGCAGTACTTC. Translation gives CASSVAAGTSIVHEQYF. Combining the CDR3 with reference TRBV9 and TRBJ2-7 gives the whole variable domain DSGVTQTPKHLITATGQRVTLRCSPRSGDLSVYWYQQSLDQGLQFLIQYYNGEERAKGNILERFSAQQFPDLHSELNLSSLELGDSALYFCASSVAAGTSIVHEQYFGPGTRLTVT.

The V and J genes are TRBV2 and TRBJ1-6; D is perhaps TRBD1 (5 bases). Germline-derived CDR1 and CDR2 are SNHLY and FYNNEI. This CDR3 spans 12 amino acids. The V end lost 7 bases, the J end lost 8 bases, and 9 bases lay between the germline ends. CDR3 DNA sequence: TGTGCCAGCAAAGTAGGGGATTCACCCCTCCACTTT. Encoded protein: CASKVGDSPLHF.

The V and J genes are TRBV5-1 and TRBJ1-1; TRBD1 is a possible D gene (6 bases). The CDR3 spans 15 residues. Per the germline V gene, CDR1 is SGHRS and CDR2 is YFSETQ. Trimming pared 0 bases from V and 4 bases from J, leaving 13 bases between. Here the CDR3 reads CASSLGSLGATEAFF. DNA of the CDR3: TGCGCCAGCAGCTTGGGATCTCTGGGGGCCACTGAAGCTTTCTTT. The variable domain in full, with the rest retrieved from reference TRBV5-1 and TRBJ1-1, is KAGVTQTPRYLIKTRGQQVTLSCSPISGHRSVSWYQQTPGQGLQFLFEYFSETQRNKGNFPGRFSGRQFSNSRSEMNVSTLELGDSALYLCASSLGSLGATEAFFGQGTRLTVV.

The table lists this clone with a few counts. The CDR3 here is CAISETGATYEQYF. Written as DNA, the CDR3 is TGTGCCATCAGTGAAACAGGGGCCACCTACGAGCAGTACTTC. The chain joins TRBV10-3 to TRBJ2-7; 7 bases map to TRBD1. The junction had 4 bases not matched to a gene; V was cut back by 3 bases and J by 2 bases. This CDR3 comprises 14 residues. Germline V CDR1 and CDR2: ENHRY, SYGVKD.

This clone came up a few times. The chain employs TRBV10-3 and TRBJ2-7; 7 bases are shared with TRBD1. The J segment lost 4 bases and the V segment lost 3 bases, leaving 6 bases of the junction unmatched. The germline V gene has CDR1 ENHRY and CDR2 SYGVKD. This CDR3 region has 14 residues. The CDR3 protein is CAISDRGFVYEQYF. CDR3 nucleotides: TGTGCCATCAGTGACAGGGGGTTTGTATACGAGCAGTACTTC.

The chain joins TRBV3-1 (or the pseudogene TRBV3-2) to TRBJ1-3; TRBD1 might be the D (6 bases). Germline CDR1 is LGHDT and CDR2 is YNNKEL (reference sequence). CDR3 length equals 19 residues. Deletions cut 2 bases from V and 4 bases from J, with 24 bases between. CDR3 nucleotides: TGTGCCAGCAGCCAACTGTCCCTCACGACAGGCGCTGGCGGAAACACCATATATTTT. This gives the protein CASSQLSLTTGAGGNTIYF.

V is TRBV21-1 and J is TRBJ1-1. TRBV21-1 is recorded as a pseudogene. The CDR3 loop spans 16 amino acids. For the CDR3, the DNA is TGTGCCAGCAGCAACGAGTGTAGGGACGCCAGATCTGAAGCTTTCTTT. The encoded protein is CASSNECRDARSEAFF.

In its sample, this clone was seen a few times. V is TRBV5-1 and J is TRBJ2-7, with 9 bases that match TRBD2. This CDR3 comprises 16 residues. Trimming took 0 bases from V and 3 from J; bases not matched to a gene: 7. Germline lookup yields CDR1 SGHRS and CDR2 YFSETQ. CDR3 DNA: TGCGCCAGCAGCTTGGTCGCTAGCGGGGAACTCTACGAGCAGTACTTC. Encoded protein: CASSLVASGELYEQYF.

CDR3 region: CASSQGQAAETQYF. The CDR3 DNA is TGTGCCAGCAGCCAGGGACAGGCGGCAGAGACCCAGTACTTC. The chain uses TRBV11-3 and TRBJ2-5; 8 bases agree with TRBD1. Looked up from germline, CDR1 is SGHNT and CDR2 is YENEEA. The CDR3 covers 14 residues. With V trimmed by 5 bases and J by 4 bases, 6 bases remained unmatched.

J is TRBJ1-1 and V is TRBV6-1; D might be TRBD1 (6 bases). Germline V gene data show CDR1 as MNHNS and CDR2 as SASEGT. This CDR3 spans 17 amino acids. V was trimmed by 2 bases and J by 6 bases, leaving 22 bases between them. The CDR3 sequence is CASSERSGGPRVAEAFF. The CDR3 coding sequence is TGTGCCAGCAGTGAAAGAAGTGGGGGCCCGAGGGTCGCTGAAGCTTTCTTT.

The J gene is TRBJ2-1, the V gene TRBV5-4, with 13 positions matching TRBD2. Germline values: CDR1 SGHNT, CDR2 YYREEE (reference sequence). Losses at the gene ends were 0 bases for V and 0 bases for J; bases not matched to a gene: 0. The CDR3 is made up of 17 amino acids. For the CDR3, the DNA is TGTGCCAGCAGCTTGGGACTAGCGGGAGGCTCCTACAATGAGCAGTTCTTC. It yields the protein CASSLGLAGGSYNEQFF.

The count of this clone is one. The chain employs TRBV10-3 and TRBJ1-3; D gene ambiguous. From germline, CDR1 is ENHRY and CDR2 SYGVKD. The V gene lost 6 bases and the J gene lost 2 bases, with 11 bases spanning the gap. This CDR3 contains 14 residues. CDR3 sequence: CAISSDTTGNTIYF. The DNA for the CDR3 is TGTGCCATCAGCTCGGATACTACTGGAAACACCATATATTTT.

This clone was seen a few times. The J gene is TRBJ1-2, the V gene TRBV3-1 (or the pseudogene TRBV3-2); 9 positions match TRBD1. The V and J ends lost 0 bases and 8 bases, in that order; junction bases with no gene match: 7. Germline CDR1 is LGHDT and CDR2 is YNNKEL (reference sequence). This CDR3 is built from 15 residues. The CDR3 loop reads CASSQESTGGRGYTF. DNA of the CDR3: TGTGCCAGCAGCCAAGAATCAACAGGGGGCAGGGGCTACACCTTC.

CDR3 protein: CAWSREGRPGANVLTF. CDR3 coding DNA: TGTGCCTGGAGTCGTGAGGGGCGGCCTGGGGCCAACGTCCTGACTTTC. The V call is TRBV30, the J call TRBJ2-6, with D possibly called TRBD1 or TRBD2 (5 bases each). The V and J ends lost 2 bases and 2 bases respectively, with 13 bases between them. Germline CDR1 is GTSNPN and CDR2 is SVGIG (reference sequence). The CDR3 consists of 16 residues.

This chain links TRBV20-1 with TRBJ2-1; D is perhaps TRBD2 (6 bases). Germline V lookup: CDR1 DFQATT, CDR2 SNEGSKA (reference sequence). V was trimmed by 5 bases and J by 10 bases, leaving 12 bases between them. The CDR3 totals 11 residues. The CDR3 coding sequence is TGCAGTGCTTGGGACTCTAAAGAGCAGTTCTTC. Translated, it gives CSAWDSKEQFF.

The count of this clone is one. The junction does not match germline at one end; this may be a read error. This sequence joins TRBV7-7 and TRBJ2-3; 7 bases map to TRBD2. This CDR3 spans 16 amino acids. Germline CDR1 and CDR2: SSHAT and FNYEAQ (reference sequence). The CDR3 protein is CASSPLSGTFTDTQYF. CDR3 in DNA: TGTGCTAGCAGCCCTCTAAGCGGGACCTTCACAGATACGCAGTATTTT.

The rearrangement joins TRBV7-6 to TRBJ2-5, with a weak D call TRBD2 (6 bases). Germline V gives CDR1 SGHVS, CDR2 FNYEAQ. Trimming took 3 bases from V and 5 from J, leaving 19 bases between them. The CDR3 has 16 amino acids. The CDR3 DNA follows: TGTGCCAGCAGCTTGGCCACGGGAGCTCGTGGGGAGACCCAGTACTTC. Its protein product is CASSLATGARGETQYF.

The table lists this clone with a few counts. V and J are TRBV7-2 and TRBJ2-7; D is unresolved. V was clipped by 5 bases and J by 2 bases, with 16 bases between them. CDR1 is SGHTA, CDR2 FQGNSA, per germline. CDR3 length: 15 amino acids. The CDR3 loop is CASSTQAWSAYEQYF. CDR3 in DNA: TGTGCCAGCAGCACTCAAGCTTGGAGCGCCTACGAGCAGTACTTC.